This T cell receptor (beta chain) was identified in a study of blood T cell repertoires in COVID-19. In the study overall: COVID-19 samples collected from the United States, Italy and Spain covered acute and convalescent phases. From T cells, B-cell-depleted T cells, or PBMCs came the material, which was cDNA or gDNA.

J was trimmed by 0 bases and V by 5 bases; bases with no gene match: 6. Germline V gene sequence: CDR1 SGHTA, CDR2 FQGTGA. This CDR3 spans 16 amino acids. Clones were sequenced by immunoSEQ multiplex PCR, and TCRdb holds only the in-frame ones, with some missing. The sample gives 150,000 to 200,000 clones, 80% of which show up once; under 7% is in the top ten. For recovered donors of Cohort 3, there were two negative PCRs, clearance, or symptom resolution. V is TRBV7-3 and J is TRBJ2-1, with TRBD2 matching over 8 bases. The specimen was PBMCs or T cells enriched from blood (not recorded which). The sequence derives from a man aged 40-55 years who had recovered from COVID-19. The CDR3 protein is CASSGSGTYSYNEQFF. CDR3 DNA sequence: TGTGCCAGCAGCGGTAGCGGGACGTACTCCTACAATGAGCAGTTCTTC.